The present TCR beta chain was sequenced within a study of response to subunit inactivated influenza vaccine. Trimming cost V 1 base and J 0 bases, with 16 bases left between them. Per the germline V gene, CDR1 is LGHNA and CDR2 is YNFKEQ. The CDR3 consists of 18 residues. Notes on this clonotype: The antigen is not known.

From the RT-PCR reads, TCRdb called clonotypes with MiXCR, one entry per CDR3 protein. Altogether a few hundred thousand distinct CDR3 sequences are present, around 13% being singletons, with the ten largest covering approximately 12%. Notes on the study in general: Seasonal influenza vaccination, on each occasion, was suggested by the authors to recruit few new T cells.

The clonotype comes from a man over 45 who received an inactivated influenza vaccine. Here the sequenced sample was PBMCs from blood, taken 11 to 12 days after vaccination. The chain has TRBV4-2 and TRBJ2-1; D is uncertain. CDR3 in DNA: TGTGCCAGCAGCCAAGTGTTATTGGGGAAAAGCTCCTACAATGAGCAGTTCTTC. As protein: CASSQVLLGKSSYNEQFF.